This is a list of T cell receptor beta chains from one sample in a study of blood T cell repertoires in COVID-19. Sequencing was performed with immunoSEQ multiplex PCR; in TCRdb, only in-frame clones are kept and a portion is missing. The sample has tens of thousands of clones, around nine tenths seen once. The source material was peripheral blood. These receptors were obtained from an elderly woman with active or convalescent COVID-19. CDR3s include the opening cysteine and the closing phenylalanine or tryptophan. The order of the fields is D gene, clone size, V gene, J gene, CDR3 DNA, CDR3 protein. The D gene is left open where the match is weak. Expanded clones are given a class, and other clones once, few, many or no size at all.

D gene: .
clone size: .
V gene: TRBV10-2
J gene: TRBJ2-7
CDR3 DNA: TGCGCCAGCAGTGTGGACAGATCCTACGAGCAGTACTTC
CDR3 protein: CASSVDRSYEQYF

D gene: TRBD1
clone size: .
V gene: TRBV10-3
J gene: TRBJ1-2
CDR3 DNA: TGTGCCATCAGTGAAGGGACAGCGGTTAACTATGGCTACACCTTC
CDR3 protein: CAISEGTAVNYGYTF

D gene: TRBD2
clone size: .
V gene: TRBV10-3
J gene: TRBJ2-5
CDR3 DNA: TGTGCCACGGGACTAGCACAAGAGACCCAGTACTTC
CDR3 protein: CATGLAQETQYF

D gene: .
clone size: .
V gene: TRBV19
J gene: TRBJ1-5
CDR3 DNA: TGTGCCAGTAGTAGCTTAGTCAATCAGCCCCAGCATTTT
CDR3 protein: CASSSLVNQPQHF

D gene: .
clone size: .
V gene: TRBV19
J gene: TRBJ2-7
CDR3 DNA: TGTGCCAGTAGTATCGGAGACAGTTTCCAGTACTTC
CDR3 protein: CASSIGDSFQYF

D gene: .
clone size: .
V gene: TRBV15
J gene: TRBJ2-3
CDR3 DNA: TGTGCCACCAGCAGAGATGAAAGTGCGGATATGGATTTT
CDR3 protein: CATSRDESADMDF

D gene: .
clone size: .
V gene: TRBV5-8
J gene: TRBJ2-3
CDR3 DNA: TGTGCCAGCAGCTTGGGGCAGGCAACAGGTTCAGATACGCAGTATTTT
CDR3 protein: CASSLGQATGSDTQYF

D gene: TRBD2
clone size: .
V gene: TRBV3-1/TRBV3-2
J gene: TRBJ2-4
CDR3 DNA: TGTGCCAGCAGCCAAAGCAAGTTGAGGCTAGCGGGCGCCAAAAACATTCAGTACTTC
CDR3 protein: CASSQSKLRLAGAKNIQYF

D gene: .
clone size: .
V gene: TRBV29-1
J gene: TRBJ2-1
CDR3 DNA: TGCAGCGTTGAAGTCAGAGCAGGCCCGTACAATGAGCAGTTCTTC
CDR3 protein: CSVEVRAGPYNEQFF

D gene: TRBD2
clone size: .
V gene: TRBV27
J gene: TRBJ2-1
CDR3 DNA: TGTGCCAGCAGTCCGTGGACTAGCGGGAGGGCCGTTAATGAGCAGTTCTTC
CDR3 protein: CASSPWTSGRAVNEQFF

D gene: .
clone size: .
V gene: TRBV28
J gene: TRBJ1-2
CDR3 DNA: TGTGCCAGCAGTTCCCCCCCAGGGCCCTATGGCTACACCTTC
CDR3 protein: CASSSPPGPYGYTF

D gene: TRBD1
clone size: .
V gene: TRBV30
J gene: TRBJ1-3
CDR3 DNA: TGTGCCAGCCGACAGGGGGCTGGAAACACCATATATTTT
CDR3 protein: CASRQGAGNTIYF

D gene: TRBD1
clone size: .
V gene: TRBV28
J gene: TRBJ1-2
CDR3 DNA: TGTGCCAGCAGATCGGGACAGCAAAAGGGCTACACCTTC
CDR3 protein: CASRSGQQKGYTF

D gene: .
clone size: .
V gene: TRBV27
J gene: TRBJ2-2
CDR3 DNA: TGTGCCAGCAGCCCCACATGGAACACCGGGGAGCTGTTTTTT
CDR3 protein: CASSPTWNTGELFF

D gene: TRBD2
clone size: .
V gene: TRBV6-4
J gene: TRBJ2-3
CDR3 DNA: TGTGCCAGCAGCTGGACTAGCGGTCTCACAGATACGCAGTATTTT
CDR3 protein: CASSWTSGLTDTQYF

D gene: TRBD1
clone size: .
V gene: TRBV7-2
J gene: TRBJ2-7
CDR3 DNA: TGTGCCAGCAGCTTAGGGACAGGGTCTTACGAGCAGTACTTC
CDR3 protein: CASSLGTGSYEQYF

D gene: .
clone size: .
V gene: TRBV5-1
J gene: TRBJ2-2
CDR3 DNA: TGCGCCAGCAGGCAACAGGTCGACACCGGGGAGCTGTTTTTT
CDR3 protein: CASRQQVDTGELFF

D gene: .
clone size: .
V gene: TRBV11-2
J gene: TRBJ2-1
CDR3 DNA: TGTGCCAGCAGCTTAGACGCAGGGGCCGGTAGGTCCTCCTACAATGAGCAGTTCTTC
CDR3 protein: CASSLDAGAGRSSYNEQFF

D gene: .
clone size: once
V gene: TRBV5-5
J gene: TRBJ2-1
CDR3 DNA: TGTGCCAGCAGCCAATACACGGACGGACTCAATGAGCAGTTCTTC
CDR3 protein: CASSQYTDGLNEQFF

D gene: .
clone size: .
V gene: TRBV25-1
J gene: TRBJ2-5
CDR3 DNA: TGTGCCAGCAGTGAATCTATCGTGGTAGCAGAGACCCAGTACTTC
CDR3 protein: CASSESIVVAETQYF

D gene: TRBD1
clone size: few
V gene: TRBV7-2
J gene: TRBJ1-5
CDR3 DNA: TGTGCCAGCAGCTACTTCGGGACAGGGTGGCAGCCCCAGCATTTT
CDR3 protein: CASSYFGTGWQPQHF

D gene: TRBD1
clone size: .
V gene: TRBV18
J gene: TRBJ2-7
CDR3 DNA: TGTGCCAGCTCACGGCAGATCCGAACCGAATACAGGGGCCCATACGAGCAGTACTTC
CDR3 protein: CASSRQIRTEYRGPYEQYF

D gene: TRBD1
clone size: .
V gene: TRBV30
J gene: TRBJ2-5
CDR3 DNA: TGTGCCCACGGCGGGCAGGGGGAAGAGACCCAGTACTTC
CDR3 protein: CAHGGQGEETQYF

D gene: TRBD2
clone size: .
V gene: TRBV7-9
J gene: TRBJ2-3
CDR3 DNA: TGTGCCAGCAGCTTAGGGGGACTAGCGGGACCCACTAGCACAGATACGCAGTATTTT
CDR3 protein: CASSLGGLAGPTSTDTQYF

D gene: TRBD1
clone size: .
V gene: TRBV28
J gene: TRBJ2-7
CDR3 DNA: TGTGCCAGCAGTTTGGGTGGGGCAGGGGGCCACGAGCAGTACTTC
CDR3 protein: CASSLGGAGGHEQYF

D gene: .
clone size: .
V gene: TRBV9
J gene: TRBJ1-1
CDR3 DNA: TGTGCCAGCTCGTCGGACAGACCAAACACTGAAGCTTTCTTT
CDR3 protein: CASSSDRPNTEAFF

D gene: .
clone size: once
V gene: TRBV19
J gene: TRBJ2-7
CDR3 DNA: TGTGCCAGTAGTGCCGGGACACAGTCACGCGAGCAGTACTTC
CDR3 protein: CASSAGTQSREQYF

D gene: .
clone size: .
V gene: TRBV28
J gene: TRBJ1-3
CDR3 DNA: TGTGCCAGCATCACAGGGAGCTCTGGAAACACCATATATTTT
CDR3 protein: CASITGSSGNTIYF

D gene: TRBD2
clone size: .
V gene: TRBV7-9
J gene: TRBJ2-1
CDR3 DNA: TGTGCCAGCAGCTTCTCGGGGGGGCGTAATGAGCAGTTCTTC
CDR3 protein: CASSFSGGRNEQFF

D gene: TRBD1
clone size: .
V gene: TRBV28
J gene: TRBJ1-1
CDR3 DNA: TGTGCCAGCAGGGGACAGGGATTCACTGAAGCTTTCTTT
CDR3 protein: CASRGQGFTEAFF

D gene: .
clone size: .
V gene: TRBV11-3
J gene: TRBJ2-1
CDR3 DNA: TGTGCCAGCAGCTTAGAGGCAGGGGGGTCCTACAATGAGCAGTTCTTC
CDR3 protein: CASSLEAGGSYNEQFF

D gene: TRBD1
clone size: .
V gene: TRBV11-3
J gene: TRBJ2-2
CDR3 DNA: TGTGCCAGCAGCTCAGGATTGCAGGGGGCACAGACCGGGGAGCTGTTTTTT
CDR3 protein: CASSSGLQGAQTGELFF

D gene: TRBD2
clone size: .
V gene: TRBV28
J gene: TRBJ2-3
CDR3 DNA: TGTGCCAGCAGCCTTACGCGGGGGGACAAGTATTTT
CDR3 protein: CASSLTRGDKYF

D gene: .
clone size: .
V gene: TRBV19
J gene: TRBJ2-3
CDR3 DNA: TGTGCCAGTAGTACCTGGACAAAGGGGGCAGATACGCAGTATTTT
CDR3 protein: CASSTWTKGADTQYF

D gene: .
clone size: .
V gene: TRBV18
J gene: TRBJ2-5
CDR3 DNA: TGTGCCAGCTCACTGAACAGGCAAGAGACCCAGTACTTC
CDR3 protein: CASSLNRQETQYF

D gene: TRBD1
clone size: .
V gene: TRBV7-8
J gene: TRBJ1-4
CDR3 DNA: TGTGCCAGCAGCCCGGACAGGCGAGGGGAAAAACTGTTTTTT
CDR3 protein: CASSPDRRGEKLFF

D gene: .
clone size: .
V gene: TRBV12-3/TRBV12-4
J gene: TRBJ2-3
CDR3 DNA: TGTGCCAGCAGTTATTGGGGAGCAGATACGCAGTATTTT
CDR3 protein: CASSYWGADTQYF

D gene: TRBD2
clone size: .
V gene: TRBV6-2/TRBV6-3
J gene: TRBJ2-7
CDR3 DNA: TGTGCCAGCAGTCAACGACGGGGGGCCTACGAGCAGTACTTC
CDR3 protein: CASSQRRGAYEQYF

D gene: TRBD2
clone size: .
V gene: TRBV7-9
J gene: TRBJ2-1
CDR3 DNA: TGTGCCAGCAGCTTACTAGCGGGGGCTGAGCAGTTCTTC
CDR3 protein: CASSLLAGAEQFF

D gene: TRBD1
clone size: .
V gene: TRBV5-6
J gene: TRBJ2-7
CDR3 DNA: TGTGCCAGCAGCTTGACAGGGGGCGGCGAGCAGTACTTC
CDR3 protein: CASSLTGGGEQYF

D gene: TRBD1
clone size: once
V gene: TRBV14
J gene: TRBJ1-3
CDR3 DNA: TGTGCCAGCAGCCCCCCGCAGGGGGGATCAACCGGGACAGGGGCTGGAAACACCATATATTTT
CDR3 protein: CASSPPQGGSTGTGAGNTIYF

D gene: TRBD1
clone size: .
V gene: TRBV6-5
J gene: TRBJ2-2
CDR3 DNA: TGTGCCAGCAGAGCAGGGGGCGCAGGTACCGGGGAGCTGTTTTTT
CDR3 protein: CASRAGGAGTGELFF

D gene: TRBD1
clone size: .
V gene: TRBV18
J gene: TRBJ2-5
CDR3 DNA: TGTGCCAGCTCCCAGGGGGCCGGGGAGACCCAGTACTTC
CDR3 protein: CASSQGAGETQYF

D gene: TRBD2
clone size: .
V gene: TRBV7-2
J gene: TRBJ2-3
CDR3 DNA: TGTGCCAGCAGCTTACCAGCGGGAGTTTCAGATACGCAGTATTTT
CDR3 protein: CASSLPAGVSDTQYF

D gene: TRBD1
clone size: .
V gene: TRBV10-3
J gene: TRBJ2-2
CDR3 DNA: TGTGCCATCAGCTCGACCCGGGACAGGAACACCGGGGAGCTGTTTTTT
CDR3 protein: CAISSTRDRNTGELFF

D gene: .
clone size: .
V gene: TRBV20-1
J gene: TRBJ2-7
CDR3 DNA: TGCAGTGCTTGGCGGGGCTACGAGCAGTACTTC
CDR3 protein: CSAWRGYEQYF